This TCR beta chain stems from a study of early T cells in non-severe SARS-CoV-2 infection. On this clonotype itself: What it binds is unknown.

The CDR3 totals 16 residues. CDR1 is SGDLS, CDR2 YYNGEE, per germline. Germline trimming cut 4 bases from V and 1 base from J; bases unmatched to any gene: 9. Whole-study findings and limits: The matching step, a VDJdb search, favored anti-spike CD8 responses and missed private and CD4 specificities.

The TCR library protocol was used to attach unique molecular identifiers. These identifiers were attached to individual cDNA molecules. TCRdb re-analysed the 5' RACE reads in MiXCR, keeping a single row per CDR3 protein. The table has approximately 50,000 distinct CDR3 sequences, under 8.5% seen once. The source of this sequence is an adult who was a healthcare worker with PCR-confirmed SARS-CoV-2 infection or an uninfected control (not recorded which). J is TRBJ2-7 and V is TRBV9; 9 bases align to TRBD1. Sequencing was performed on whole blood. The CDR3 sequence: CASSHSPGQGSYEQYF. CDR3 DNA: TGTGCCAGCAGCCACTCCCCGGGACAGGGATCCTACGAGCAGTACTTC.